The 22 T cell receptor beta chains below come from one sample, sequenced in a study of cytomegalovirus exposure and HLA in healthy donors. The data were produced by immunoSEQ multiplex PCR, yet TCRdb's version contains in-frame clones alone and is incomplete. The sample lists fewer than 150,000 clones; just under 85% were seen once. Input material: PBMCs. The receptors here all came from a young man in good health and CMV-seropositive.

In DNA, the CDR3 is TGTGCCAGCAGGGACGACAGGGGGGACACTGAAGCTTTCTTT. Translated: CASRDDRGDTEAFF. The chain is built from TRBV25-1 and TRBJ1-1; TRBD1 matches 9 bases. The CDR3 sequence is 14 residues long. The V segment lost 6 bases and the J segment 3 bases; nucleotides outside the gene matches: 5. In germline, CDR1 is MGHDK, CDR2 SYGVNS.

The V call is TRBV19, the J call TRBJ1-2; D unclear. Between the trimmed V and J ends, which lost 6 bases and 2 bases, there was a span of 7 bases. Germline-derived CDR1 and CDR2 are LNHDA and SQIVND (reference sequence). The CDR3 contains 12 residues. The CDR3 sequence: CASRNQNYGYTF. In DNA form, the CDR3 reads TGTGCCAGTAGAAACCAGAACTATGGCTACACCTTC. The full variable domain, its missing parts supplied by reference TRBV19 and TRBJ1-2, is DGGITQSPKYLFRKEGQNVTLSCEQNLNHDAMYWYRQDPGQGLRLIYYSQIVNDFQKGDIAEGYSVSREKKESFPLTVTSAQKNPTAFYLCASRNQNYGYTFGSGTRLTVV.

The J gene is TRBJ1-6, the V gene TRBV2; 7 nucleotides match TRBD1. The CDR3 runs to 17 residues. Looked up from germline, CDR1 is SNHLY and CDR2 is FYNNEI. V lost 1 base to trimming and J lost 4 bases; unmatched junction nucleotides: 7. Here the CDR3 DNA reads TGTGCCAGCAGTGAAGACAGGACAGGACTTTATAATTCACCCCTCCACTTT. It is translated as CASSEDRTGLYNSPLHF.

This rearrangement joins TRBV12-5 to TRBJ2-7, with TRBD1 matching 8 bases. The V gene end was trimmed by 5 bases and the J gene end by 2 bases; junction bases not matched to a gene: 17. CDR3 length: 18 amino acids. Germline lookup yields CDR1 LGHNT and CDR2 FRNRAP. The CDR3 reads CASGPSGLGDRGPYEQYF. The CDR3 DNA is TGTGCTAGTGGTCCCTCCGGGTTGGGAGACAGGGGACCCTACGAGCAGTACTTC.

The table lists this clone with a few counts. The genes are TRBV7-2 and TRBJ1-2; the D gene is possibly TRBD1 (5 bases). The CDR3 has 16 residues. V was shortened by 2 bases and J by 0 bases, with 13 bases between the two germline ends. Germline V gives CDR1 SGHTA, CDR2 FQGNSA. The CDR3: CASSLFNPGANYGYTF. The CDR3 DNA sequence: TGTGCCAGCAGCTTATTCAATCCGGGGGCTAACTATGGCTACACCTTC.

This clone was seen a few times. This CDR3 reads CASSPPAGGAGTGELFF. CDR3 nucleotides: TGTGCCAGCAGCCCCCCAGCGGGGGGGGCAGGCACCGGGGAGCTGTTTTTT. V and J are TRBV7-9 and TRBJ2-2, with TRBD2 matching 10 bases. V was pared by 5 bases and J by 4 bases, with 10 bases of the junction left unmatched. This CDR3 comprises 17 residues. The germline V gene encodes CDR1 SEHNR and CDR2 FQNEAQ (reference sequence). Full variable domain (outside the CDR3, taken from reference TRBV7-9 and TRBJ2-2): DTGVSQNPRHKITKRGQNVTFRCDPISEHNRLYWYRQTLGQGPEFLTYFQNEAQLEKSRLLSDRFSAERPKGSFSTLEIQRTEQGDSAMYLCASSPPAGGAGTGELFFGEGSRLTVL.

The V and J genes are TRBV10-3 and TRBJ2-7; 7 nucleotides line up with TRBD1. V shed 4 bases and J 2 bases; nucleotides not matched to a gene: 2. CDR1 is ENHRY and CDR2 is SYGVKD in the germline V gene. CDR3 length: 13 residues. The DNA for the CDR3 is TGTGCCATCAGTGCCACAGGGGCCTACGAGCAGTACTTC. As protein: CAISATGAYEQYF.

The chain has TRBV10-1 and TRBJ1-4; 10 nucleotides match TRBD1. The CDR3 spans 15 residues. Germline V gene sequence: CDR1 WNHNN, CDR2 SYGVQD (reference sequence). V lost 8 bases, J lost 6 bases, and 9 bases stayed unmatched. The chain's CDR3 is CASRVGDRGHEKLFF. CDR3 nucleotides: TGCGCCAGCCGCGTGGGGGACAGGGGTCATGAAAAACTGTTTTTT.

Only a few counts were recorded for this clone. The rearrangement joins TRBV2 to TRBJ2-1, with a weak D call TRBD2 (6 bases). Germline-derived CDR1 and CDR2 are SNHLY and FYNNEI. The CDR3 contains 12 residues. V lost 7 bases and J 10 bases, leaving 14 bases between the germline ends. CDR3 sequence reads: CASNPGVSEQFF. For the CDR3, the DNA is TGTGCCAGCAACCCGGGAGTCTCCGAGCAGTTCTTC.

This chain joins TRBV5-1 and TRBJ2-1; 9 bases are shared with TRBD2. The V gene's germline CDR1 is SGHRS and CDR2 YFSETQ. The CDR3 runs 14 residues. The V and J ends lost 4 bases and 7 bases, in that order; junction bases with no gene match: 6. Here the CDR3 DNA reads TGCGCCAGCAGCGCGGGAGGGCCGGGAAATGAGCAGTTCTTC. This codes for CASSAGGPGNEQFF.

CDR3 nucleotides: TGTGCCAGTAGTTGGCACAGCGAGCAGTACTTC. Its translation is CASSWHSEQYF. V usage is TRBV19 and J usage is TRBJ2-7; D not resolved. There are 11 residues in the CDR3. V was cut by 5 bases and J by 6 bases, with 8 bases left in between. Germline loops: CDR1 LNHDA, CDR2 SQIVND (reference sequence).

The chain joins TRBV6-1 to TRBJ2-7; 8 bases agree with TRBD1. The CDR3 spans 15 residues. From germline, CDR1 is MNHNS and CDR2 SASEGT. V was clipped by 1 base and J by 1 base; unmatched bases: 3. CDR3 nucleotide sequence: TGTGCCAGCAGTGAAGGCAGGACAGGGTCCTACGAGCAGTACTTC. This encodes CASSEGRTGSYEQYF.

This chain joins TRBV6-1 and TRBJ2-7, with a weak D call TRBD2 (6 bases). The V gene lost 10 bases and the J gene lost 4 bases, with 11 bases spanning the gap. This CDR3 spans 11 amino acids. The germline gives CDR1 MNHNS, CDR2 SASEGT. In nucleotides, the CDR3 is TGTGCCATGGCAAGCGGGTACGAGCAGTACTTC. Its protein is CAMASGYEQYF.

The chain uses TRBV19 and TRBJ1-4; no clear D gene. V dropped 5 bases and J dropped 7 bases, with 5 bases sitting between them. Germline CDR1 is LNHDA and CDR2 is SQIVND (reference sequence). The CDR3 totals 11 residues. CDR3 protein: CASSPSEKLFF. The CDR3 coding sequence is TGTGCCAGTAGTCCGAGTGAAAAACTGTTTTTT.

The CDR3, as DNA: TGCAGCGTTGAGGGTTGGGCAGGCTATGGCTACACCTTC. It encodes CSVEGWAGYGYTF. The genes are TRBV29-1 and TRBJ1-2, with unresolved D. CDR1 is SQVTM and CDR2 is ANQGSEA in the germline V gene. This CDR3 has 13 amino acids. V lost 3 bases and J 4 bases, leaving 12 bases between the germline ends.

J is TRBJ1-1 and V is TRBV7-9; 7 bases are a match to TRBD1. Germline-derived CDR1 and CDR2 are SEHNR and FQNEAQ (reference sequence). The CDR3 has 16 residues. V was pared by 0 bases and J by 4 bases, with 8 bases of the junction left unmatched. This CDR3 reads CASSLASQGGVTEAFF. The CDR3 DNA is TGTGCCAGCAGCTTAGCAAGCCAGGGGGGCGTCACTGAAGCTTTCTTT.

The genes are TRBV29-1 and TRBJ2-2, with D perhaps matching TRBD2 (5 bases). V was pared by 4 bases and J by 0 bases, with 9 bases between. Germline assignment: CDR1 SQVTM and CDR2 ANQGSEA. This CDR3 has 14 amino acids. The CDR3 nucleotides read TGCAGCGTTGCCATCGGGACGAACACCGGGGAGCTGTTTTTT. Translating gives CSVAIGTNTGELFF.

The rearrangement links TRBV7-8 to TRBJ2-4; 7 positions match TRBD1. V trimming: 5 bases; J trimming: 0 bases; junction bases outside the gene matches: 7. CDR1 and CDR2 from the germline V gene are SGHVS and FQNEAQ. This CDR3 has 16 amino acids. The CDR3, as DNA: TGTGCCAGCAGCCCTGGGACAGCGAAAGCCAAAAACATTCAGTACTTC. This encodes CASSPGTAKAKNIQYF. The whole variable domain, filled in from reference TRBV7-8 and TRBJ2-4, reads GAGVSQSPRYKVAKRGQDVALRCDPISGHVSLFWYQQALGQGPEFLTYFQNEAQLDKSGLPSDRFFAERPEGSVSTLKIQRTQQEDSAVYLCASSPGTAKAKNIQYFGAGTRLSVL.

The count of this clone is one. The chain has TRBV6-1 and TRBJ1-2, with TRBD1 matching over 7 bases. The CDR3 has 14 residues. J was trimmed by 8 bases and V by 8 bases; bases with no gene match: 14. Germline V gene data show CDR1 as MNHNS and CDR2 as SASEGT. The CDR3 is CASRYSGTASGYTF. The CDR3 nucleotides read TGTGCCAGCCGCTATTCCGGGACAGCGAGCGGCTACACCTTC.

V usage is TRBV27 and J usage is TRBJ2-7, with 11 bases lining up with TRBD2. This CDR3 comprises 16 residues. V shed 5 bases and J 5 bases; nucleotides not matched to a gene: 11. Germline CDR1 is MNHEY and CDR2 is SMNVEV (reference sequence). The CDR3 loop reads CASSANRLAGLDEQYF. The CDR3 DNA sequence: TGTGCCAGCAGTGCGAACCGACTAGCGGGACTTGACGAGCAGTACTTC.

This chain connects TRBV9 to TRBJ2-1; TRBD2 is a possible D gene (5 bases). CDR1 and CDR2 (germline): SGDLS, YYNGEE. CDR3 length: 14 residues. Trimming pared 4 bases from V and 8 bases from J, leaving 16 bases between. The CDR3 sequence is CASSPGVTGHEQFF. The CDR3 DNA sequence: TGTGCCAGCAGCCCCGGGGTTACGGGCCATGAGCAGTTCTTC.

V gene TRBV6-6 combines with J gene TRBJ1-5; D is possibly TRBD1 (5 bases). V shed 2 bases and J shed 4 bases, with 15 bases lying between them. The germline gives CDR1 MNHNY, CDR2 SVGAGI (reference sequence). The CDR3 covers 16 residues. CDR3 coding DNA: TGTGCCAGCAGTTACGCGGCGCCGGGGGGGAATCAGCCCCAGCATTTT. It codes for CASSYAAPGGNQPQHF.